A selection of T cell receptor beta chains follows, all from one sample in a study of blood T cell repertoires in COVID-19. The data were produced by immunoSEQ multiplex PCR, yet TCRdb's version contains in-frame clones alone and is incomplete. The profile shows a few hundred thousand clones, 84% of them singletons. Sequencing was performed on peripheral blood. Receptors were obtained from a man aged 50-59 years with active or convalescent COVID-19. Both conserved end residues are part of each CDR3. A D gene is named only where the DNA matches it firmly. Clone size is stated in some rows and not others, as once, few, many or a class when expanded.

CDR3aa	CDR3nt	v_gene	j_gene	abundance	len	d_gene
CASSYSTGEVGNTIYF	TGTGCCAGCAGTTATAGTACAGGGGAGGTTGGAAACACCATATATTTT	TRBV2	TRBJ1-3	NA	16	TRBD1
CASSQIATGESEKLFF	TGCGCCAGCAGCCAAATAGCGACAGGGGAGAGTGAAAAACTGTTTTTT	TRBV4-1	TRBJ1-4	few	16	TRBD1
CASSSLTGLQPQHF	TGTGCCAGCAGCTCCCTGACAGGGTTACAGCCCCAGCATTTT	TRBV7-9	TRBJ1-5	once	14	TRBD1
CASSHNAFWGGSMNTEAFF	TGTGCCAGCAGCCACAACGCATTTTGGGGAGGCAGCATGAACACTGAAGCTTTCTTT	TRBV11-2	TRBJ1-1	NA	19	NA
CASSFIPLAPLDNEQFF	TGTGCCAGCAGTTTTATCCCACTAGCGCCTTTAGACAATGAGCAGTTCTTC	TRBV11-2	TRBJ2-1	NA	17	TRBD2
CASSQRFGVRAQETQYF	TGCGCCAGCAGCCAGCGGTTCGGGGTCCGGGCTCAAGAGACCCAGTACTTC	TRBV4-1	TRBJ2-5	NA	17	NA
CASSLYGDRSYEQYF	TGTGCCAGCAGCTTATATGGGGACAGGTCCTACGAGCAGTACTTC	TRBV7-3	TRBJ2-7	NA	15	TRBD1
CASSTDRSFNEKLFF	TGTGCCAGCAGCACGGACAGGAGCTTTAATGAAAAACTGTTTTTT	TRBV7-2	TRBJ1-4	NA	15	TRBD1
CASSVDGLVYNEQFF	TGTGCCAGCAGCGTAGACGGACTGGTCTACAATGAGCAGTTCTTC	TRBV9	TRBJ2-1	NA	15	NA
CASSPGYGGVAEAFF	TGTGCCAGCAGCCCCGGGTACGGAGGCGTAGCTGAAGCTTTCTTT	TRBV3-1/TRBV3-2	TRBJ1-1	NA	15	NA